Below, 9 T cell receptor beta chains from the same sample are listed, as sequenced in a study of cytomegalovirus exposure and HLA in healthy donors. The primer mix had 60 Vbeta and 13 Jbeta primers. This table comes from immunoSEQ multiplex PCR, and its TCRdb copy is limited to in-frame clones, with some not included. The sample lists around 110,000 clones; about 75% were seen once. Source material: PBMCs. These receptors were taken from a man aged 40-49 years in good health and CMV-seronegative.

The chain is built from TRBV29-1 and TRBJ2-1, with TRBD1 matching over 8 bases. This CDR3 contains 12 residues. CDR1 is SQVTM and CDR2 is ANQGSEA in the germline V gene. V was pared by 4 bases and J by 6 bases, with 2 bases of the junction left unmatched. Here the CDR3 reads CSVGQGTNEQFF. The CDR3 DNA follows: TGCAGCGTTGGACAGGGGACCAATGAGCAGTTCTTC.

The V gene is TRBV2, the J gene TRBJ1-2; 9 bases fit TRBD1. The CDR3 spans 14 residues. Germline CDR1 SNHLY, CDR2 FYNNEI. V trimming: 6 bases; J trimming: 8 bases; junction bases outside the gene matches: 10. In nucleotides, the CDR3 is TGTGCCAGCAGAGTTACAGGGGGCGTAATGGGCTACACCTTC. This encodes CASRVTGGVMGYTF. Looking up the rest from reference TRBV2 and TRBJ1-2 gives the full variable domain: EPEVTQTPSHQVTQMGQEVILRCVPISNHLYFYWYRQILGQKVEFLVSFYNNEISEKSEIFDDQFSVERPDGSNFTLKIRSTKLEDSAMYFCASRVTGGVMGYTFGSGTRLTVV.

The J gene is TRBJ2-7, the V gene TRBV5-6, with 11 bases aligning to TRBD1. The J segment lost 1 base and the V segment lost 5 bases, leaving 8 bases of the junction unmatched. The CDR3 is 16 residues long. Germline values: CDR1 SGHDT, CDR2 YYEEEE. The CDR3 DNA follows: TGTGCCAGCAGGCAAACCGGGACAGGGGGTTCCTACGAGCAGTACTTC. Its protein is CASRQTGTGGSYEQYF.

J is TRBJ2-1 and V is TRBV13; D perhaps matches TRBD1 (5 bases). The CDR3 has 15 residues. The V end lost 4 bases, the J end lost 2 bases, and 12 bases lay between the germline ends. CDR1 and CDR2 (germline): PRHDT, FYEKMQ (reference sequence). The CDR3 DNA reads TGTGCCAGCAGCTCGCGGACACGCACCTACAATGAGCAGTTCTTC. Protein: CASSSRTRTYNEQFF.

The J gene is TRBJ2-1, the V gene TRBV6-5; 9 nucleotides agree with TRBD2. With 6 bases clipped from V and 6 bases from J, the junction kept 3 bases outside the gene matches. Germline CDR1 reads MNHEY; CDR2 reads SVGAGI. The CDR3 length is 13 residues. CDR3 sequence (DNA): TGTGCCAGCAGGCGGGGGGGCAGCAATGAGCAGTTCTTC. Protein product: CASRRGGSNEQFF.

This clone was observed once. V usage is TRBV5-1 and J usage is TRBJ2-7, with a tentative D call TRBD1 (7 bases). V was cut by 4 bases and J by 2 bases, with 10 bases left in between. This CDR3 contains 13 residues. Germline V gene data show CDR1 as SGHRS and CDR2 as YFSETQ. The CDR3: CASSGGTAYEQYF. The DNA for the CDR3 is TGCGCCAGCAGCGGAGGGACAGCCTACGAGCAGTACTTC.

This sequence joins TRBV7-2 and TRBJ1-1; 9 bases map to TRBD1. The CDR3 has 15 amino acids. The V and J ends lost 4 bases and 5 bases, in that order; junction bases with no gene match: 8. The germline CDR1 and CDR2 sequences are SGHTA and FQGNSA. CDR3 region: CASSSVTGGGTEAFF. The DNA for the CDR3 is TGTGCCAGCAGCTCGGTAACAGGGGGCGGAACTGAAGCTTTCTTT.

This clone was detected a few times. The chain's CDR3 is CASREGQTNTEAFF. The CDR3 coding sequence is TGTGCCAGTAGGGAGGGACAGACGAACACTGAAGCTTTCTTT. This sequence joins TRBV19 and TRBJ1-1; 7 bases are shared with TRBD1. Germline V gene sequence: CDR1 LNHDA, CDR2 SQIVND (reference sequence). The CDR3 extends over 14 amino acids. Germline trimming cut 6 bases from V and 1 base from J; bases unmatched to any gene: 5.

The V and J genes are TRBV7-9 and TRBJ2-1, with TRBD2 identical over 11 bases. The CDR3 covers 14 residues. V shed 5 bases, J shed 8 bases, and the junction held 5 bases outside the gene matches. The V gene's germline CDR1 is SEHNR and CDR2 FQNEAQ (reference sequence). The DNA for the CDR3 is TGTGCCAGCAGCCAAACTAGCGGGGGCGATGAGCAGTTCTTC. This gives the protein CASSQTSGGDEQFF. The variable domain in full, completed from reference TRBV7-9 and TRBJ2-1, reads DTGVSQNPRHKITKRGQNVTFRCDPISEHNRLYWYRQTLGQGPEFLTYFQNEAQLEKSRLLSDRFSAERPKGSFSTLEIQRTEQGDSAMYLCASSQTSGGDEQFFGPGTRLTVL.